The clone carrying this T cell receptor beta chain was recorded at least ten times. This record belongs to a study of neurological immune-mediated disorders. This CDR3 has 13 amino acids. J gave up 3 bases and V 3 bases, and 0 bases lay outside the gene matches. Germline V lookup: CDR1 LGHDT, CDR2 YNNKEL (reference sequence). TCRdb re-called the 5' RACE reads with MiXCR, one entry per CDR3 protein. The sample has 15,000 to 20,000 distinct CDR3 sequences, 7% to 8.5% seen once. The clonotype comes from a woman younger than 45 with HTLV-1-associated myelopathy (HAM/TSP). The sequenced sample was CD8+ T cells from blood. The chain joins TRBV3-1 to TRBJ2-7, with TRBD1 matching over 9 bases. The CDR3 region has the DNA TGTGCCAGCAGCCAGGGACAGGGCTACGAGCAGTACTTC. Residues: CASSQGQGYEQYF.